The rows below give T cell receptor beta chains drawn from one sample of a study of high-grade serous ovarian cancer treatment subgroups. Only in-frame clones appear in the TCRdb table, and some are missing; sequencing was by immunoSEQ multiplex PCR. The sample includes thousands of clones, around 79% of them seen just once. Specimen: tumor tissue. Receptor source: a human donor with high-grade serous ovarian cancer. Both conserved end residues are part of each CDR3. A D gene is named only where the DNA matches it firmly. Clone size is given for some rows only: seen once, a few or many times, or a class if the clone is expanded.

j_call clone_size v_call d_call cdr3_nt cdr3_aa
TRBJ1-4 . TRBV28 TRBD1 TGTGCCAGCAGTTCGTCTGTGGGGGGACAGTGGATTAATGAAAAACTGTTTTTT CASSSSVGGQWINEKLFF
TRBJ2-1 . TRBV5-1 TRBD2 TGCGCCAGCAGCTTGGGGGGGGGTGATTACAATGAGCAGTTCTTC CASSLGGGDYNEQFF
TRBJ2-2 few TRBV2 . TGTGCCAGCAGTGCCCGAAGCACCCCTCGGCCCGGGGAGCTGTTTTTT CASSARSTPRPGELFF
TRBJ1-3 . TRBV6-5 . TGTGCCAGCAGTTACTCCTCAGGAAACACCATATATTTT CASSYSSGNTIYF
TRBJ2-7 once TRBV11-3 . TGTGCCAGCAGCCTCCAGGCCCACGGCGAGCAGTACTTC CASSLQAHGEQYF
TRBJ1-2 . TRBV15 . TGTGCCACCAGAGGGGCAGGCGATCCTTATGGCTACACCTTC CATRGAGDPYGYTF
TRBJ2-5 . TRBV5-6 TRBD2 TGTGCCAGCAGCTTCGGACTAGCGGGGGGGTCGGAAGAGACCCAGTACTTC CASSFGLAGGSEETQYF
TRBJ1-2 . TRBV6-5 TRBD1 TGTGCCAGCACCGTCCAGGGGGGGAACTATGGCTACACCTTC CASTVQGGNYGYTF
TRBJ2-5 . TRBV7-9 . TGTGCCAGCAGCCGACTAACCCTCCAAGAGACCCAGTACTTC CASSRLTLQETQYF
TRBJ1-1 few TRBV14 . TGTGCCAGCAGCCAAGTGGGAAGGCCTGAAGCTTTCTTT CASSQVGRPEAFF
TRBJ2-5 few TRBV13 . TGTGCCAGCAGCTTAGGAATGAGCCTCCCTTGGCCTCCGGAGGGGGCGGCCCAGTACTTC CASSLGMSLPWPPEGAAQYF